This TCR beta chain was sequenced for a study of neoadjuvant nivolumab and ipilimumab in lung cancer. Profiled with immunoSEQ multiplex PCR; TCRdb holds only in-frame clones, not every one. The sample shows around 20,000 clones, around three quarters of them seen only once. The material was tumor tissue, obtained after neoadjuvant nivolumab, alone or with ipilimumab, at or shortly before surgery. The clonotype originates from an adult with non-small cell lung cancer.

The CDR3 here is CASSYSSQGSNQPQHF. The DNA of the CDR3 is TGTGCCAGCAGTTATTCGTCACAGGGAAGCAATCAGCCCCAGCATTTT. V and J are TRBV6-6 and TRBJ1-5, with TRBD1 as a possible D gene (6 bases). The CDR3 contains 16 residues. Germline CDR1 reads MNHNY; CDR2 reads SVGAGI (reference sequence). V was trimmed by 3 bases and J by 1 base, leaving 13 bases between them.